A selection of T cell receptor beta chains follows, all from one sample in a study of regulatory T cells in long-lasting Graves disease. TCRdb itself ran the multiplex PCR reads through MiXCR, one entry per CDR3 protein. The sample shows over 500,000 distinct CDR3 sequences, 15% to 20% of them seen only once. The sample also formed part of further work on T cells in Graves' hyperthyroidism and ophthalmopathy.

This specimen consisted of peripheral blood mononuclear cells (PBMCs), obtained at new diagnosis, from a patient treated with antithyroid drugs. The receptors derive from a woman aged 30 to 39 with Graves disease. Each CDR3 is given with its conserved first and last residue. A D gene is named only where the DNA matches it firmly. Only part of the rows carry a size: once, few, many, or a class if the clone is expanded.

TRBJ1-2,TRBD1,TRBV27,few,CASPPSPRGRDYGYTF,TGTGCCAGCCCCCCCAGCCCCAGGGGGCGAGACTATGGCTACACCTTC
TRBJ2-7,TRBD2,TRBV20-1,-,CSVQRTSAAEQYF,TGCAGTGTCCAGCGGACTAGCGCGGCCGAGCAGTACTTC
TRBJ2-1,-,TRBV18,few,CASSPGGSEQFF,TGTGCCAGCTCACCAGGGGGTAGCGAGCAGTTCTTC
TRBJ2-1,-,TRBV27,many,CASSLGDLPYNEQFF,TGTGCCAGCAGTTTAGGGGACCTGCCCTACAATGAGCAGTTCTTC
TRBJ2-1,TRBD2,TRBV28,many,CASSQTSGRVHEQFF,TGTGCCAGCAGTCAAACTAGCGGGAGAGTACATGAGCAGTTCTTC
TRBJ1-6,-,TRBV25-1,-,CASSGSTNNSPLHF,TGTGCCAGCAGTGGAAGCACCAATAATTCACCCCTCCACTTT
TRBJ2-7,-,TRBV19,-,CASSPINGYEQYF,TGTGCCAGTAGTCCTATTAATGGGTACGAGCAGTACTTC
TRBJ2-1,-,TRBV20-1,many,CSARRLRDQSWNEQFF,TGCAGTGCTAGGAGACTCCGGGACCAGAGTTGGAATGAGCAGTTCTTC
TRBJ2-1,-,TRBV5-1,-,CASSSGGPALLKCNEQFF,TGCGCCAGCAGCTCGGGCGGCCCCGCACTGTTAAAATGCAATGAGCAGTTCTTC
TRBJ1-2,TRBD1,TRBV29-1,many,CSVMGQGGGYTF,TGCAGCGTTATGGGACAGGGAGGCGGCTACACCTTC
TRBJ1-1,-,TRBV2,many,CANSWTGTEAFF,TGTGCCAACTCGTGGACGGGCACTGAAGCTTTCTTT
TRBJ2-1,TRBD1,TRBV3-1,-,CASSRGPDEQFF,TGTGCCAGCTCTAGGGGGCCGGATGAGCAGTTCTTC
TRBJ2-3,-,TRBV28,many,CASSLGRGTTDTQYF,TGTGCCAGCAGTTTGGGGCGGGGAACCACAGATACGCAGTATTTT
TRBJ2-3,TRBD2,TRBV10-3,-,CAISDSGRTASTDTQYF,TGTGCCATCAGTGATAGCGGGAGGACCGCTAGCACAGATACGCAGTATTTT
TRBJ2-7,TRBD1,TRBV5-1,many,CASSDGTAVSYEQYF,TGCGCCAGCAGCGACGGGACAGCGGTCTCCTACGAGCAGTACTTC
TRBJ1-5,-,TRBV19,-,CASSSRGYSNHPQHF,TGTGCCAGTAGTTCAAGGGGCTATAGCAATCATCCCCAGCATTTT
TRBJ2-2,-,TRBV4-1,once,CASSQGFSGHNTGELFF,TGCGCCAGCAGCCAAGGATTTTCAGGGCACAACACCGGGGAGCTGTTTTTT
TRBJ2-1,-,TRBV19,once,CASSSRGAGRNEQFF,TGTGCCAGTAGTTCTCGGGGAGCCGGTAGGAATGAGCAGTTCTTC
TRBJ2-2,-,TRBV30,few,CAWSVGTYTGELFF,TGTGCCTGGAGTGTAGGGACCTACACCGGGGAGCTGTTTTTT
TRBJ2-7,-,TRBV11-2,many,CASSLAMGTTYEQYF,TGTGCCAGCAGCTTAGCAATGGGGACCACCTACGAGCAGTACTTC
TRBJ2-7,-,TRBV7-9,few,CASSWSASSYEQYF,TGTGCCAGCAGCTGGAGCGCGTCCTCCTACGAGCAGTACTTC
TRBJ2-6,-,TRBV15,-,CATSTPGRSSGANVLTF,TGTGCCACCAGCACGCCCGGACGGAGCTCTGGGGCCAACGTCCTGACTTTC
TRBJ1-1,-,TRBV27,few,CASSPDGGGWGTEAFF,TGTGCCAGCAGTCCGGATGGGGGGGGCTGGGGCACTGAAGCTTTCTTT
TRBJ2-7,-,TRBV7-9,many,CASSLPDYYEQYF,TGTGCCAGCAGCTTACCGGACTACTACGAGCAGTACTTC
TRBJ2-5,TRBD2,TRBV7-9,-,CASSLETSGSRETQYF,TGTGCCAGCAGCTTAGAGACTAGCGGGAGTAGGGAGACCCAGTACTTC
TRBJ2-7,-,TRBV6-1,-,CASSKVNALGENEQYF,TGTGCCAGCAGCAAGGTGAATGCTTTAGGGGAAAACGAGCAGTACTTC
TRBJ2-3,-,TRBV10-2,-,CASSGGPDTPHTDTQYF,TGCGCCAGCAGTGGGGGACCAGACACCCCACACACAGATACGCAGTATTTT
TRBJ2-5,TRBD2,TRBV2,many,CASQGLAVQETQYF,TGTGCCAGTCAGGGACTAGCGGTTCAAGAGACCCAGTACTTC
TRBJ1-6,-,TRBV5-1,-,CASSLQSSYNSPLHF,TGCGCCAGCAGCCTACAGAGCTCCTATAATTCACCCCTCCACTTT
TRBJ2-1,-,TRBV5-1,many,CASSSPSASYNEQFF,TGCGCCAGCAGCTCGCCTAGCGCCTCCTACAATGAGCAGTTCTTC